The source of this T cell receptor beta chain is a study of blood T cell repertoires in COVID-19. Authors' methods: Counts of nucleated cells, estimated from reference gene primer amplification, were obtained. Using immunoSEQ multiplex PCR, the repertoire was profiled, and TCRdb retains in-frame clones only, with some absent. That table is the source of V, J and clone size, and D and trimming were worked out from the DNA. The sample lists about 240,000 clones, approximately 78% occurring once. The CDR3 contains 14 residues. Trimming took off 3 bases at V and 1 base at J, with 10 bases between the two ends. Germline CDR1 reads LNHDA; CDR2 reads SQIVND (reference sequence). This clone showed up just a few times.

Material for sequencing was peripheral blood. The sequence was obtained from a woman between 18 and 30 years old with acute or convalescent COVID-19. The chain recombines TRBV19 with TRBJ2-7, with a possible D match to TRBD1 (5 bases). The CDR3 loop reads CASSIQGPSYEQYF. CDR3 nucleotide sequence: TGTGCCAGTAGTATCCAGGGCCCTTCCTACGAGCAGTACTTC.